This entry is about one TCR beta chain. As yet, its antigen is unknown. Trimming cost V 6 bases and J 1 base; bases outside gene matches: 9. This CDR3 has 16 residues. Germline V gives CDR1 SGHRS, CDR2 YFSETQ. These data belong to a study of post-analysis software for immune sequencing data. Points from the study as a whole: The five TRBV segments detected at higher frequency in patients than in controls included TRBV5-6, TRBV5-1 and TRBV20-1.

Each TCR beta cDNA library carried unique molecular identifiers. A single record per CDR3 protein comes from TCRdb applying MiXCR to the PCR reads. The table lists approximately 440,000 distinct CDR3 sequences, approximately 45% of them singletons. The chain uses TRBV5-1 and TRBJ2-5; 10 nucleotides line up with TRBD2. This TCR came from a girl aged 5-17 years with multiple sclerosis. The sequenced sample was blood. CDR3: CASNRGLADPQETQYF. The CDR3 region has the DNA TGCGCCAGCAATCGAGGACTAGCGGACCCCCAAGAGACCCAGTACTTC.